These T cell receptor beta chains were read from a single sample in a study of beta chain features in type 1 diabetes. Clones were read by immunoSEQ multiplex PCR, and TCRdb kept only the in-frame ones, dropping some. The data show about 620,000 clones, with roughly 15% seen just once and approximately 0.087% held by the top ten. Sequencing was done on a sample of naive CD4+ T cells from blood. These receptors were obtained from a man aged 18 to 29 in good health. Each CDR3 is given with its conserved first and last residue.

CDR3	V	J
CARKGQGGFYGYTF	TRBV21-1	TRBJ1-2
CASSVVRLAGVSEQFF	TRBV9	TRBJ2-1
CASRGDSTGELFF	TRBV9	TRBJ2-2
CASSSQGGGNTIYF	TRBV7-2	TRBJ1-3
CASRDQVNTEAFF	TRBV19	TRBJ1-1
CASSFSGQGAVMSYNEQFF	TRBV5-6	TRBJ2-1
CASSLGVQGWDGYTF	TRBV11-2	TRBJ1-2
CATQSGTTDTQYF	TRBV25-1	TRBJ2-3
CASSVLGHPSYNEQFF	TRBV9	TRBJ2-1
CSVPPGQGGGYTF	TRBV29-1	TRBJ1-2
CASSVAQGYEQYF	TRBV9	TRBJ2-7
CSVGQGPNTGELFF	TRBV29-1	TRBJ2-2
CASSLMLSGDSGANVLTF	TRBV7-2	TRBJ2-6
CASSLLGFLNTEAFF	TRBV11-2	TRBJ1-1
CASSSPGLGTYEQYF	TRBV6-1	TRBJ2-7
CASSDQAPFTGELFF	TRBV2	TRBJ2-2
CASSPGHFRGDTIYF	TRBV11-3	TRBJ1-3
CASSPRTSGKVQYF	TRBV7-2	TRBJ2-7
CASSYVGGEQFF	TRBV6-5	TRBJ2-1
CSVGLRLANTQYF	TRBV29-1	TRBJ2-3
CASSQDRWSWVEQFF	TRBV14	TRBJ2-1
CASTPLIRNTEAFF	TRBV6-1	TRBJ1-1
CASSLSPSGGGSYEQYF	TRBV7-6	TRBJ2-7
CASTPQASGGNEQFF	TRBV28	TRBJ2-1
CASSLAGSSYEQYF	TRBV5-1	.
CASSVDRKSYEQYF	TRBV9	TRBJ2-7
CSAARTGESGQYF	TRBV29-1	TRBJ2-7
CATHSLYEQYF	TRBV2	TRBJ2-7
CASSRPRPYRAYGYTF	TRBV9	TRBJ1-2
CASSLAPTTYEQYF	TRBV7-2	TRBJ2-7
CASSLQSFTEAFF	TRBV7-3	TRBJ1-1
CASSYSNSPLHF	TRBV6-5	TRBJ1-6
CASSLWGTTNEKLFF	TRBV27	TRBJ1-4
CASSKRPLGQGTYEQYF	TRBV11-2	TRBJ2-7
CASSLVRENEQFF	TRBV5-1	TRBJ2-1
CASSPPEGRGGSRETQYF	TRBV19	TRBJ2-5
CASSYPQQPQHF	TRBV6-6	TRBJ1-5
CAWSWLSYEQYF	TRBV30	TRBJ2-7
CASSPLIGGELFF	TRBV18	TRBJ2-2
CAISGLGGTWETQYF	TRBV10-3	TRBJ2-5
CASSLKKENSPLHF	TRBV5-1	TRBJ1-6
CAITGVRNTGELFF	TRBV10-3	TRBJ2-2